A single sample is the source of the 22 T cell receptor beta chains below, sequenced in a study of cytotoxic CD8 clonotypes in ibrutinib-treated CLL. Libraries were prepared by immunoSEQ multiplex PCR; TCRdb keeps only in-frame clonotypes and omits some of them. The sample has 250,000 to 350,000 clones; less than 85% are singletons. Source: PBMCs, taken at disease progression, from a patient treated with ibrutinib. Every receptor here comes from a human donor with chronic lymphocytic leukemia.

V is TRBV9 and J is TRBJ1-5, with a weak D call TRBD1 (5 bases). V shed 0 bases and J shed 6 bases, with 10 bases lying between them. Germline V lookup: CDR1 SGDLS, CDR2 YYNGEE. This CDR3 spans 14 amino acids. CDR3 sequence: CASSVGGAGQPQHF. The DNA for the CDR3 is TGTGCCAGCAGCGTAGGTGGGGCGGGTCAGCCCCAGCATTTT.

This chain joins TRBV28 and TRBJ2-3; 9 positions agree with TRBD2. CDR1 is MDHEN, CDR2 SYDVKM, per germline. V gave up 1 base and J gave up 2 bases; unmatched junction bases: 4. The CDR3 contains 16 residues. CDR3 nucleotide sequence: TGTGCCAGCAGTTTATACGGGACTAGCTTCACAGATACGCAGTATTTT. This translates into CASSLYGTSFTDTQYF.

The J gene is TRBJ2-1, the V gene TRBV19; D uncertain. The CDR3 consists of 16 residues. Trimming took 7 bases from V and 2 from J, leaving 18 bases between them. From germline, CDR1 is LNHDA and CDR2 SQIVND (reference sequence). The CDR3 nucleotides are TGTGCCAGTAACCTCCGCCTTGGTTTAACCTACAATGAGCAGTTCTTC. Protein: CASNLRLGLTYNEQFF.

The chain is built from TRBV2 and TRBJ2-7; D possibly corresponds to TRBD2 (6 bases). Germline loops: CDR1 SNHLY, CDR2 FYNNEI. V gave up 7 bases and J gave up 0 bases, with 13 bases separating them. The CDR3 length is 14 residues. CDR3: CASMEGPRSYEQYF. CDR3 coding DNA: TGTGCCAGCATGGAGGGACCGCGCTCCTACGAGCAGTACTTC. The entire variable domain, with the rest obtained from reference TRBV2 and TRBJ2-7, is as follows: EPEVTQTPSHQVTQMGQEVILRCVPISNHLYFYWYRQILGQKVEFLVSFYNNEISEKSEIFDDQFSVERPDGSNFTLKIRSTKLEDSAMYFCASMEGPRSYEQYFGPGTRLTVT.

This chain uses TRBV7-2 with TRBJ2-1; 7 bases agree with TRBD1. Germline CDR1 SGHTA, CDR2 FQGNSA. The CDR3 is 16 amino acids. The trim removed 9 bases at V and 0 bases at J, leaving 11 bases unmatched. CDR3: CASGQAASSSYNEQFF. DNA of the CDR3: TGTGCCAGTGGACAGGCGGCTTCTAGCTCCTACAATGAGCAGTTCTTC.

This chain connects TRBV15 to TRBJ1-3; no reliable D call. Germline assignment: CDR1 LNHNV and CDR2 YYDKDF (reference sequence). This CDR3 spans 14 amino acids. V lost 0 bases and J 8 bases, leaving 11 bases between the germline ends. CDR3 DNA sequence: TGTGCCACCAGCAGAGATGCGCAGGCATACACCATATATTTT. This encodes CATSRDAQAYTIYF. The entire variable domain, with the rest obtained from reference TRBV15 and TRBJ1-3, is as follows: DAMVIQNPRYQVTQFGKPVTLSCSQTLNHNVMYWYQQKSSQAPKLLFHYYDKDFNNEADTPDNFQSRRPNTSFCFLDIRSPGLGDTAMYLCATSRDAQAYTIYFGEGSWLTVV.

This clone was seen just once. The genes are TRBV5-1 and TRBJ1-2, with TRBD1 matching over 10 bases. Trimming cost V 3 bases and J 6 bases; bases outside gene matches: 8. The CDR3 extends over 15 amino acids. In germline, CDR1 is SGHRS, CDR2 YFSETQ. Here the CDR3 DNA reads TGCGCCAGCAGCTGGCGGGACAGGGGCTCAAATGGCTACACCTTC. Its translation is CASSWRDRGSNGYTF.

The table lists this clone with a count of one. The chain employs TRBV5-5 and TRBJ2-7; D possibly corresponds to TRBD1 (7 bases). The germline V gene encodes CDR1 SGHKS and CDR2 YYEKEE (reference sequence). V was clipped by 1 base and J by 6 bases, with 11 bases between them. CDR3 length equals 13 residues. The CDR3 is CASSLTGEVEQYF. The CDR3 region has the DNA TGTGCCAGCAGCTTGACAGGGGAGGTCGAGCAGTACTTC.

The chain uses TRBV4-3 and TRBJ2-5; TRBD2 matches 16 bases. Germline CDR1 is LGHNA and CDR2 is YSLEER. V shed 0 bases and J 5 bases; nucleotides not matched to a gene: 3. The CDR3 has 17 residues. CDR3 sequence: CASSQDMGLAGGETQYF. Written as DNA, the CDR3 is TGCGCCAGCAGCCAAGATATGGGACTAGCGGGAGGGGAGACCCAGTACTTC.

The V call is TRBV27, the J call TRBJ2-2; 11 nucleotides agree with TRBD2. Trimming removed 8 bases from V and 3 bases from J; junction bases left unmatched: 5. The CDR3 is made up of 15 amino acids. Germline CDR1 reads MNHEY; CDR2 reads SMNVEV (reference sequence). The CDR3 DNA sequence: TGTGCCAGCCGTCTAGCGGGAGGCCACACCGGGGAGCTGTTTTTT. Translating it yields CASRLAGGHTGELFF.

V is TRBV5-1 and J is TRBJ2-7, with 7 positions matching TRBD1. Trimming at V came to 0 bases and at J to 5 bases, leaving 2 bases not matched to a gene. Germline values: CDR1 SGHRS, CDR2 YFSETQ. CDR3 length: 13 residues. The CDR3 nucleotides read TGCGCCAGCAGCTTGGCGGGACAGCACGAGCAGTACTTC. Amino acid sequence: CASSLAGQHEQYF.

The chain has TRBV7-9 and TRBJ2-7; maybe TRBD2 (6 bases). This CDR3 is built from 15 residues. With 5 bases removed from V and 6 bases from J, the gap between germline ends came to 20 bases. Germline CDR1 and CDR2: SEHNR and FQNEAQ (reference sequence). The CDR3 is CASSPPGTGTSEQYF. CDR3 in DNA: TGTGCCAGCAGCCCCCCCGGGACTGGTACGTCCGAGCAGTACTTC.

The J gene is TRBJ2-5, the V gene TRBV6-1; the D gene is possibly TRBD2 (6 bases). The CDR3 has 15 residues. Germline values: CDR1 MNHNS, CDR2 SASEGT. V dropped 2 bases and J dropped 5 bases, with 15 bases sitting between them. CDR3 amino acids: CASSETASEGETQYF. CDR3 nucleotide sequence: TGTGCCAGCAGTGAAACGGCCTCGGAGGGGGAGACCCAGTACTTC.

The chain couples TRBV11-2 to TRBJ2-7, with D uncertain. Germline V lookup: CDR1 SGHAT, CDR2 FQNNGV. The CDR3 is 13 residues long. Between the trimmed V and J ends, which lost 3 bases and 6 bases, there was a span of 12 bases. DNA for the CDR3: TGTGCCAGCAGCTTCGTGGGCTCGGGCGAGCAGTACTTC. This gives the protein CASSFVGSGEQYF.

This clone appeared a single time. The genes are TRBV7-3 and TRBJ2-5; D is possibly TRBD2 (5 bases). Germline-derived CDR1 and CDR2 are SGHTA and FQGTGA. The V and J ends lost 5 bases and 2 bases respectively, with 18 bases between them. The CDR3 length is 16 residues. CDR3 in amino acids: CASSAFPRALQETQYF. The CDR3 nucleotides read TGTGCCAGCAGCGCCTTCCCGCGGGCCCTTCAAGAGACCCAGTACTTC.

The chain couples TRBV15 to TRBJ2-5, with 8 bases aligning to TRBD1. After removal of 9 bases from V and 2 bases from J, the junction contained 8 bases not matched to a gene. The germline gives CDR1 LNHNV, CDR2 YYDKDF (reference sequence). This CDR3 region has 14 residues. Here the CDR3 reads CATNVDRVQETQYF. The CDR3 DNA follows: TGTGCCACTAATGTGGACAGGGTGCAAGAGACCCAGTACTTC.

This clone was seen a handful of times. The chain couples TRBV6-5 to TRBJ1-6; 7 bases match TRBD1. The CDR3 spans 14 residues. Germline-derived CDR1 and CDR2 are MNHEY and SVGAGI. V shed 3 bases and J 9 bases; nucleotides not matched to a gene: 5. CDR3 nucleotides: TGTGCCAGCAGTTATAAGGGGGCGGCTTCACCCCTCCACTTT. Translation: CASSYKGAASPLHF.

J is TRBJ1-1 and V is TRBV7-6; D remains ambiguous. CDR3 size: 15 residues. The germline V and J ends were trimmed by 6 bases and 4 bases, with 18 bases remaining between them. Germline V CDR1 and CDR2: SGHVS, FNYEAQ. CDR3 in amino acids: CASSSVGDFGTEAFF. In nucleotides, the CDR3 is TGTGCCAGCAGTTCCGTCGGAGATTTTGGCACTGAAGCTTTCTTT. Filled out from reference TRBV7-6 and TRBJ1-1, the complete variable domain reads GAGVSQSPRYKVTKRGQDVALRCDPISGHVSLYWYRQALGQGPEFLTYFNYEAQQDKSGLPNDRFSAERPEGSISTLTIQRTEQRDSAMYRCASSSVGDFGTEAFFGQGTRLTVV.

V is TRBV20-1 and J is TRBJ1-1; the D is unclear. Trimming left V 3 bases short and J 10 bases short, with 12 bases between. The CDR3 is 11 amino acids. The germline CDR1 and CDR2 sequences are DFQATT and SNEGSKA (reference sequence). CDR3 in DNA: TGCAGTGCTAGGGGGTTAATTGGAGCTTTCTTT. Its protein product is CSARGLIGAFF.

CDR3 sequence (DNA): TGTGCCATCCGGGCCCCAAGGGACTATGGCTACACCTTC. Translated: CAIRAPRDYGYTF. The chain joins TRBV6-1 to TRBJ1-2; D unresolved. V was shortened by 10 bases and J by 3 bases, with 15 bases between the two germline ends. The CDR3 extends over 13 amino acids. Looked up from germline, CDR1 is MNHNS and CDR2 is SASEGT.

As DNA, the CDR3 is TGTGCCAGCAGCTTAAGGAGTGGAACAGGGGGCGACTATGGCTACACCTTC. It yields the protein CASSLRSGTGGDYGYTF. The chain couples TRBV7-3 to TRBJ1-2; 9 nucleotides line up with TRBD1. CDR1 is SGHTA and CDR2 is FQGTGA in the germline V gene. The trim removed 1 base at V and 3 bases at J, leaving 9 bases unmatched. The CDR3 has 17 residues.

V usage is TRBV7-3 and J usage is TRBJ2-7; D tentatively reads TRBD1 or TRBD2 (5 bases each). Trimming stripped 3 bases from V and 3 bases from J, with 9 bases between. This CDR3 is built from 13 residues. Germline values: CDR1 SGHTA, CDR2 FQGTGA. CDR3 nucleotide sequence: TGTGCCAGCAGCTTGGGGGAATACTACGAGCAGTACTTC. This translates into CASSLGEYYEQYF.